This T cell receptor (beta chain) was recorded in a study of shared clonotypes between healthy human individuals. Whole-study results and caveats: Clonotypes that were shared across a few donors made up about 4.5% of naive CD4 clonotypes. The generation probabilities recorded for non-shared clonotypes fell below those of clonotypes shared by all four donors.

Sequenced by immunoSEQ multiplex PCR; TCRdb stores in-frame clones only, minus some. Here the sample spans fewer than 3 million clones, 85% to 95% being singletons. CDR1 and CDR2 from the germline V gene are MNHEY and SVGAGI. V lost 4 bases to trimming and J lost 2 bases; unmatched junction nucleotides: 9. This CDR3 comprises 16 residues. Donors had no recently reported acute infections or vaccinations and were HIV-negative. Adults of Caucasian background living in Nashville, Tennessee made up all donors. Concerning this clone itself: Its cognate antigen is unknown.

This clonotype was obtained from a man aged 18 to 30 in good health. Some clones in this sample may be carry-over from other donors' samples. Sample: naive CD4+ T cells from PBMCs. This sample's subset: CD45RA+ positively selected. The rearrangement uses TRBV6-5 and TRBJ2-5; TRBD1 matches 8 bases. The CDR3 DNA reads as TGTGCCAGCAGTTTCTCTACCGGGACAGGTCAAGAGACCCAGTACTTC. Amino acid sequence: CASSFSTGTGQETQYF.